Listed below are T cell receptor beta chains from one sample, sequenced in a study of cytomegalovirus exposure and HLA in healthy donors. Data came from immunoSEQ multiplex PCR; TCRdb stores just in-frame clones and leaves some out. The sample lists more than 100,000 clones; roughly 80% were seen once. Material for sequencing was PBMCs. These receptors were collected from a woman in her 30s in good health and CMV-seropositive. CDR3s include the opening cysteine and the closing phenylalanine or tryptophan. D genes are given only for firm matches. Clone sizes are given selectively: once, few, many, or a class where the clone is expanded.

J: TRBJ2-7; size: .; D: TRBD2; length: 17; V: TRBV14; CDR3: CASSRLAGGQQLYEQYF; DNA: TGTGCCAGCAGTCGACTAGCGGGGGGCCAACAACTCTACGAGCAGTACTTC
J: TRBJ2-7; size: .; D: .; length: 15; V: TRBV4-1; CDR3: CASSQVETYSYEQYF; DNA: TGCGCCAGCAGCCAAGTCGAGACTTACTCCTACGAGCAGTACTTC
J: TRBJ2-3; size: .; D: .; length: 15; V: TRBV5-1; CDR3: CASRAGGPSTDTQYF; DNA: TGCGCCAGCAGAGCCGGGGGGCCGAGCACAGATACGCAGTATTTT
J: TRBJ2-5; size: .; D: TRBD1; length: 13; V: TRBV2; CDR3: CASSGTGRETQYF; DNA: TGTGCCAGCAGTGGGACAGGGAGAGAGACCCAGTACTTC
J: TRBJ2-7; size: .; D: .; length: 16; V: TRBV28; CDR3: CASSLYSVGRGYEQYF; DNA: TGTGCCAGCAGTTTATACTCCGTTGGCAGGGGCTACGAGCAGTACTTC
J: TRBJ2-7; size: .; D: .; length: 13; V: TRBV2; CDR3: CASSEDKAYEQYF; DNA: TGTGCCAGCAGTGAGGACAAAGCCTACGAGCAGTACTTC
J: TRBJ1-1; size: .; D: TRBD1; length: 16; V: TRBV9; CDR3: CASSAPGQGMNTEAFF; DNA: TGTGCCAGCAGCGCCCCGGGACAGGGGATGAACACTGAAGCTTTCTTT
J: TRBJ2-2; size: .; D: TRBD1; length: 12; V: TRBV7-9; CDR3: CSSGQGRGELFF; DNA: TGTTCCAGCGGACAGGGCAGGGGGGAGCTGTTTTTT
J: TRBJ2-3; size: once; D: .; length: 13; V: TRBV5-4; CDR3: CASSLGGTDTQYF; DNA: TGTGCCAGCAGCTTAGGGGGCACAGATACGCAGTATTTT
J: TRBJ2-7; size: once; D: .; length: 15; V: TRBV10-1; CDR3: CASTTGSSLNYEQYF; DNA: TGCGCCAGCACTACAGGCTCATCCCTAAACTACGAGCAGTACTTC
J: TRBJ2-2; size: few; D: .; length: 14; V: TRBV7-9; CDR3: CASSFAGATGELFF; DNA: TGTGCCAGCAGCTTCGCAGGGGCTACCGGGGAGCTGTTTTTT
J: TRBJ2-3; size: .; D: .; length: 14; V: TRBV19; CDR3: CASSPPAGGDTQYF; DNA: TGTGCCAGTAGTCCCCCGGCCGGGGGAGATACGCAGTATTTT
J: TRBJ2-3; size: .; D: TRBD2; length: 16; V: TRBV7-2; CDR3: CASSLDAGGFHNTQYF; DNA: TGTGCCAGCAGCTTAGACGCGGGGGGCTTTCATAATACGCAGTATTTT
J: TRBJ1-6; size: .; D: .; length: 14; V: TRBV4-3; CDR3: CASSQDIRGHPREF; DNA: TGCGCCAGCAGCCAAGACATCCGCGGCCACCCGAGAGAGTTT
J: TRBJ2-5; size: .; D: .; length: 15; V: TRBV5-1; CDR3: CASNFYQGLGETQYF; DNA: TGCGCCAGCAACTTTTACCAGGGGTTAGGTGAGACCCAGTACTTC
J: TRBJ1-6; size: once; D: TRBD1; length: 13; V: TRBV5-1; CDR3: CASRDSYNSPLHF; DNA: TGCGCCAGCCGGGACAGCTATAATTCACCCCTCCACTTT
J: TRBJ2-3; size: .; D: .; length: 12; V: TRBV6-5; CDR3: CASSSRGDTQYF; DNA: TGTGCCAGCAGTTCCAGGGGAGATACGCAGTATTTT
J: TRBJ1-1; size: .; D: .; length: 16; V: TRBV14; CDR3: CASSLGQSLNYTEAFF; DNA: TGTGCCAGCAGCCTAGGACAGTCCTTAAACTACACTGAAGCTTTCTTT
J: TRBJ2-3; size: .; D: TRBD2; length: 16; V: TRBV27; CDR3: CASSPRTSGGTDTQYF; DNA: TGTGCCAGCAGTCCTCGGACTAGCGGGGGCACAGATACGCAGTATTTT
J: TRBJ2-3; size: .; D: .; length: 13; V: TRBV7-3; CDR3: CASSLGAKDTQYF; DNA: TGTGCCAGCAGTTTGGGGGCGAAAGATACGCAGTATTTT
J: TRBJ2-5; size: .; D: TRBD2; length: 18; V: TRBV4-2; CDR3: CASSPISTSGGYQETQYF; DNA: TGTGCCAGCAGCCCTATCTCAACTAGCGGGGGCTACCAAGAGACCCAGTACTTC
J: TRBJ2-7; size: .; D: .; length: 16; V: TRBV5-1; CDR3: CASSLEGPGASYEQYF; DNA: TGCGCCAGCAGCTTGGAGGGGCCAGGGGCCTCCTACGAGCAGTACTTC
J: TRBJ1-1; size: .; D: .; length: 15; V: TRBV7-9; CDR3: CASSLVFRGRAEAFF; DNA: TGTGCCAGCAGCTTAGTTTTTCGGGGAAGGGCTGAAGCTTTCTTT
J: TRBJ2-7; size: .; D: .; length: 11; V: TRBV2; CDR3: CASSFTYEQYF; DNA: TGTGCCAGCAGCTTTACCTACGAGCAGTACTTC
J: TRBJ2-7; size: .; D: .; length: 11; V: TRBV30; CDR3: CAWSVGGEQYF; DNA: TGTGCCTGGTCCGTGGGGGGCGAGCAGTACTTC
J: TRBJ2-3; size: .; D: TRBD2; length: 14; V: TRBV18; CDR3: CASGTSGGRDTQYF; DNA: TGTGCCAGCGGAACTAGCGGGGGCCGCGATACGCAGTATTTT
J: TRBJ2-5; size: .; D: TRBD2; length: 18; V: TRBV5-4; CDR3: CASSPGGLLAGVEATQYF; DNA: TGTGCCAGCAGCCCTGGCGGGTTACTAGCGGGGGTAGAAGCGACCCAGTACTTC
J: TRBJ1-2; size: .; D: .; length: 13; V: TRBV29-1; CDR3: CSVDVEGGYGYTF; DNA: TGCAGCGTTGATGTGGAGGGTGGCTATGGCTACACCTTC
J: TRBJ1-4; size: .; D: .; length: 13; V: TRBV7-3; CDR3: CASSLRPGEKLFF; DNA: TGTGCCAGCAGCTTACGCCCAGGGGAAAAACTGTTTTTT
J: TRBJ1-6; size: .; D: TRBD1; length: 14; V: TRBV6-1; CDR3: CASRTGGDNSPLHF; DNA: TGTGCCAGCAGGACAGGGGGCGATAATTCACCCCTCCACTTT
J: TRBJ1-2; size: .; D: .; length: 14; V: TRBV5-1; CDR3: CASSLDPGNYGYTF; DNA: TGCGCCAGCAGCTTGGACCCGGGAAACTATGGCTACACCTTC
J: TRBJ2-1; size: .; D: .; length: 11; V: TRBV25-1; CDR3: CASSIGDEQFF; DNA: TGTGCCAGCAGTATAGGGGATGAGCAGTTCTTC
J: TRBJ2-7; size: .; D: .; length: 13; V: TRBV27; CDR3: CASSFSSSYEQYF; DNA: TGTGCCAGCAGTTTCTCGAGCTCCTACGAGCAGTACTTC
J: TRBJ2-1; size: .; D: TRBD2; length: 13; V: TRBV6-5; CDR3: CASRASGGQEQFF; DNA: TGTGCCAGCAGGGCTAGCGGGGGCCAGGAGCAGTTCTTC
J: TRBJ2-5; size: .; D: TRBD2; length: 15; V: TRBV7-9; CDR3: CASKRLAGIQETQYF; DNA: TGTGCCAGCAAAAGACTAGCGGGAATTCAAGAGACCCAGTACTTC
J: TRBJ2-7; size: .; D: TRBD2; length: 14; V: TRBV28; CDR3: CASSLSGGSYEQYF; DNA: TGTGCCAGCAGTTTATCCGGGGGGAGCTACGAGCAGTACTTC
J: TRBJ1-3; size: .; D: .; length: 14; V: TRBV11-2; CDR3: CASSLEAVGNTIYF; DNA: TGTGCCAGCAGCTTAGAGGCAGTGGGAAACACCATATATTTT
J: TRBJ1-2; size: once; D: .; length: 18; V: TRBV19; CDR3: CASSIFPFSRDNSYGYTF; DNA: TGTGCCAGTAGTATTTTCCCATTCTCCCGGGACAACAGCTATGGCTACACCTTC
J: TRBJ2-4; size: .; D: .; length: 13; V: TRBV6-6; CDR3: CASSFSGSPVQYF; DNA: TGTGCCAGCAGTTTTTCCGGGAGCCCCGTTCAGTACTTC
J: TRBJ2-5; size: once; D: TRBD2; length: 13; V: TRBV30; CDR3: CAWSRGGLETQYF; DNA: TGTGCCTGGAGCCGGGGGGGCCTAGAGACCCAGTACTTC
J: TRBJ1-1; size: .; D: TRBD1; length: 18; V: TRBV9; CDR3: CASSIRFGQGRGGAEAFF; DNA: TGTGCCAGCAGCATCCGGTTCGGACAGGGGAGGGGAGGGGCTGAAGCTTTCTTT
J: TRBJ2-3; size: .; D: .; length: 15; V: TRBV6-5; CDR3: CATAVSGASTDTQYF; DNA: TGTGCCACGGCCGTCTCAGGGGCGAGCACAGATACGCAGTATTTT
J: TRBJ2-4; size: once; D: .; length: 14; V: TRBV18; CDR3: CASSPPSSSINQYF; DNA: TGTGCCAGCTCACCACCTTCGAGTAGCATAAATCAGTACTTC